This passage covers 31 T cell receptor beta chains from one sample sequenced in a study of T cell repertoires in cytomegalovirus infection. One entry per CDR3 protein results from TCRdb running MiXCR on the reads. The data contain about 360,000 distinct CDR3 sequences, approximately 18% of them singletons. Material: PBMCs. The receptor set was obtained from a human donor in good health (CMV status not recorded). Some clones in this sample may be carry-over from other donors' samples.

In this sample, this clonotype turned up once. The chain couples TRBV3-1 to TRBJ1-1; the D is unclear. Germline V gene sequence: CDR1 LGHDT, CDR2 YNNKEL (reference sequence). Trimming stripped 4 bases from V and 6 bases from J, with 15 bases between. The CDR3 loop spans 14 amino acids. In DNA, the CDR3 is TGTGCCAGCAGCCTGGGAAGAAGCTTCGCTGAAGCTTTCTTT. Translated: CASSLGRSFAEAFF.

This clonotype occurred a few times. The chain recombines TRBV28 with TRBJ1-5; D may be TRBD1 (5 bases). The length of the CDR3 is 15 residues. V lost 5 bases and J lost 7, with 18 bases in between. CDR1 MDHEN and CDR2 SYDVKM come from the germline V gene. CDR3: CASSPFGRGDQPQHF. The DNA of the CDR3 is TGTGCCAGCAGTCCCTTCGGGAGGGGAGACCAGCCCCAGCATTTT.

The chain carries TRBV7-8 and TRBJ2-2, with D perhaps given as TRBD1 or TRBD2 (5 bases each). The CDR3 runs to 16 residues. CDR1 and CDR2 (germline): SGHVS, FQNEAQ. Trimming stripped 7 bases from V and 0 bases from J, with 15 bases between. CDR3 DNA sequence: TGTGCCAGCACCAACCCCGGGACGGCGAACACCGGGGAGCTGTTTTTT. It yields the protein CASTNPGTANTGELFF.

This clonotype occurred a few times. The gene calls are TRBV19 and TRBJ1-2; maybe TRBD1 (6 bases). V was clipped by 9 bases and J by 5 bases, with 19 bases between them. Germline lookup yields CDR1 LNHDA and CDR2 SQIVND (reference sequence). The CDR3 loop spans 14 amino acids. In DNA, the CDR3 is TGTGCCAGCTCCAAGGCGGGGGCGAGGTATGGCTACACCTTC. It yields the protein CASSKAGARYGYTF.

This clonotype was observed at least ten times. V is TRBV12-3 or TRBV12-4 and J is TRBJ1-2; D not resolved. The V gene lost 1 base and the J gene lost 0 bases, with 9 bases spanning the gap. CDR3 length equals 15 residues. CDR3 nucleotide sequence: TGTGCCAGCAGTTTAGGGGTGGCATCTAACTATGGCTACACCTTC. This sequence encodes CASSLGVASNYGYTF.

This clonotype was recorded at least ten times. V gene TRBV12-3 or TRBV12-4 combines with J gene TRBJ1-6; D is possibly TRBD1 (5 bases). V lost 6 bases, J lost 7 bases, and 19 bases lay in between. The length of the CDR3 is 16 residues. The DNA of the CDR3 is TGTGCCAGCAGCAAGCACCGGGACCCCGGGAATTCACCCCTCCACTTT. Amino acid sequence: CASSKHRDPGNSPLHF.

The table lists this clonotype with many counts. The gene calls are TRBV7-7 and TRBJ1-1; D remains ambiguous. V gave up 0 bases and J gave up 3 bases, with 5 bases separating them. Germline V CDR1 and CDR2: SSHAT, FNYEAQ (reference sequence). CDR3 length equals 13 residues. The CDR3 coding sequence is TGTGCCAGCAGCTTAGCGGATGACACTGAAGCTTTCTTT. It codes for CASSLADDTEAFF.

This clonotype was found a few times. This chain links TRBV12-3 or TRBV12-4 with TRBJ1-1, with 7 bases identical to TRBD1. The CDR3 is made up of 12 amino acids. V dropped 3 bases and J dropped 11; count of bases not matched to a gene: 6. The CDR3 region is CASSLAQGSAFF. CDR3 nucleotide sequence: TGTGCCAGCAGTTTGGCACAGGGGAGTGCTTTCTTT.

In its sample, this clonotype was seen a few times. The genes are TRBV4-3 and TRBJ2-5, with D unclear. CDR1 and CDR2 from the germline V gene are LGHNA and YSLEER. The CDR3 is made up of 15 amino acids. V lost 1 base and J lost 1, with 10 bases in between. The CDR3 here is CASSQAGASQETQYF. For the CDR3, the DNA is TGCGCCAGCAGCCAAGCTGGTGCTAGCCAAGAGACCCAGTACTTC.

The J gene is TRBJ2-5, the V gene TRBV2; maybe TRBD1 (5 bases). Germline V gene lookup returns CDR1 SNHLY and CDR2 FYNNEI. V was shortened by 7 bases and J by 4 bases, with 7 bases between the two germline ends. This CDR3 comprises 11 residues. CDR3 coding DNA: TGTGCCAGCATCAGGGCAGAGACCCAGTACTTC. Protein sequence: CASIRAETQYF.

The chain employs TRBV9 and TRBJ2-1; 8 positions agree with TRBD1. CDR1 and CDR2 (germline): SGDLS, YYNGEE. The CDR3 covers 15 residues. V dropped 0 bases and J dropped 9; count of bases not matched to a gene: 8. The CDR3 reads CASSVGDRGVSEQFF. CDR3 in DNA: TGTGCCAGCAGCGTAGGTGACAGGGGAGTAAGTGAGCAGTTCTTC.

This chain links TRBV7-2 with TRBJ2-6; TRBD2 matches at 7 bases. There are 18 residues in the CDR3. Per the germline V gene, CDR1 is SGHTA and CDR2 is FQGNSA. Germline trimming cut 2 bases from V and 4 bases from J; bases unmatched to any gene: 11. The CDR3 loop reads CASSLSSSGYGGANVLTF. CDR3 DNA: TGTGCCAGCAGCTTAAGCTCTAGCGGATACGGGGGGGCCAACGTCCTGACTTTC.

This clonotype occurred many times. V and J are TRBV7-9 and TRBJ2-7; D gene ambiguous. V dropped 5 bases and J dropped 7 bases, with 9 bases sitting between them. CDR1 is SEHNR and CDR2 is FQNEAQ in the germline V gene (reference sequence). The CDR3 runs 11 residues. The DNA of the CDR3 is TGTGCCAGCAGCGACGAATGGGAGCAGTACTTC. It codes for CASSDEWEQYF.

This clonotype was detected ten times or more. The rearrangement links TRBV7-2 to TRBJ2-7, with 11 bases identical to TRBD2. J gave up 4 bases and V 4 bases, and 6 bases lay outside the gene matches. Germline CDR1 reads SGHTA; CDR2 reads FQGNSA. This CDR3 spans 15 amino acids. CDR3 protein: CASSSTGTSGYEQYF. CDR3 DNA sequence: TGTGCCAGCAGCTCCACCGGGACTAGCGGATACGAGCAGTACTTC.

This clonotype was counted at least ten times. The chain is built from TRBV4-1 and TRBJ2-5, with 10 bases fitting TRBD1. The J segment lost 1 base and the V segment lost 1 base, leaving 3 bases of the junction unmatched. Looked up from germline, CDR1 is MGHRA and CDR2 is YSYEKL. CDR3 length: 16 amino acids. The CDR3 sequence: CASSQAGTGVQETQYF. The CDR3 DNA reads TGCGCCAGCAGCCAAGCCGGGACAGGGGTCCAAGAGACCCAGTACTTC.

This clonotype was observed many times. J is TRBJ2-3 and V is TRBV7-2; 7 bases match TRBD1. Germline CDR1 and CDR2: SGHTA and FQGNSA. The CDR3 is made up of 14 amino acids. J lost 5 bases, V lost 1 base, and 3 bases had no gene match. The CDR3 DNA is TGTGCCAGCAGCTTAGATAGACAGGGAGATACGCAGTATTTT. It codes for CASSLDRQGDTQYF. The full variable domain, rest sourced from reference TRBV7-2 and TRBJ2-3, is GAGVSQSPSNKVTEKGKDVELRCDPISGHTALYWYRQSLGQGLEFLIYFQGNSAPDKSGLPSDRFSAERTGGSVSTLTIQRTQQEDSAVYLCASSLDRQGDTQYFGPGTRLTVL.

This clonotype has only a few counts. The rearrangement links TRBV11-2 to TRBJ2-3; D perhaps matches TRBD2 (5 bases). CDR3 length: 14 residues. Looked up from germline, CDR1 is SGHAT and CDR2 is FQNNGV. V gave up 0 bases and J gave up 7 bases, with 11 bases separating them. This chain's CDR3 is CASSLEALANTQYF. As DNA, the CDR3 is TGTGCCAGCAGCTTAGAGGCTCTAGCCAATACGCAGTATTTT.

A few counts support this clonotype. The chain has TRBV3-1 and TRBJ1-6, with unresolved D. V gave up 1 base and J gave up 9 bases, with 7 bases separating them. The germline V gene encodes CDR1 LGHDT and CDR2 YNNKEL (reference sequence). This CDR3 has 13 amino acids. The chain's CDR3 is CASSQGVRSPLHF. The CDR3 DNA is TGTGCCAGCAGCCAAGGAGTGCGTTCACCCCTCCACTTT.

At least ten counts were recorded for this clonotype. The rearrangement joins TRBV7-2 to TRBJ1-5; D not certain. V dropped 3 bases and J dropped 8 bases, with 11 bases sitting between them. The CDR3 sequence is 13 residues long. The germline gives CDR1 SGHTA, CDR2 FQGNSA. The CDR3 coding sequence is TGTGCCAGCAGCTTCCGAGACTCAGAGCCCCAGCATTTT. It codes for CASSFRDSEPQHF.

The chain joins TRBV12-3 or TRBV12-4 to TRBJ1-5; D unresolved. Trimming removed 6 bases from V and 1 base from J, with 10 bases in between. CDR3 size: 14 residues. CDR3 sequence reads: CASRLFESNQPQHF. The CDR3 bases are TGTGCCAGCAGGTTGTTTGAGAGCAATCAGCCCCAGCATTTT.

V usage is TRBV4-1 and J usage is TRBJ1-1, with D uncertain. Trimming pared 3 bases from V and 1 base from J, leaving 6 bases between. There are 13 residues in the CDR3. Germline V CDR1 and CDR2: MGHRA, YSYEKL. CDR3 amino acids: CASSHGRNTEAFF. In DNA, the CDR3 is TGCGCCAGCAGCCATGGGCGGAACACTGAAGCTTTCTTT.

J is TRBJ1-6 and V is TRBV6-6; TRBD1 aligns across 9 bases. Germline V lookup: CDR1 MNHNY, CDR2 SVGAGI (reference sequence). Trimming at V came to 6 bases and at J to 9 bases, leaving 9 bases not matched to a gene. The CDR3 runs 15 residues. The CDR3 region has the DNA TGTGCCAGCAGACACCGGGACAGGGTTGTTTCACCCCTCCACTTT. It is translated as CASRHRDRVVSPLHF.

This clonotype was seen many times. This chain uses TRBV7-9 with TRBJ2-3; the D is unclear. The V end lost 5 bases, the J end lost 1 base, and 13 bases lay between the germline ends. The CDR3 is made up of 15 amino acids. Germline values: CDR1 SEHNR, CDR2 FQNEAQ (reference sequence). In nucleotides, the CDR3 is TGTGCCAGCAGCCCTTGGGAAGAACGCACAGATACGCAGTATTTT. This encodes CASSPWEERTDTQYF.

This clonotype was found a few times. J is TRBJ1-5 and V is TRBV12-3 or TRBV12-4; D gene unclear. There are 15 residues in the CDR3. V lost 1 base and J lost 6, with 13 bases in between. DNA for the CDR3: TGTGCCAGCAGTTTAGGGCCGTACGGAGGTCAGCCCCAGCATTTT. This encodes CASSLGPYGGQPQHF.

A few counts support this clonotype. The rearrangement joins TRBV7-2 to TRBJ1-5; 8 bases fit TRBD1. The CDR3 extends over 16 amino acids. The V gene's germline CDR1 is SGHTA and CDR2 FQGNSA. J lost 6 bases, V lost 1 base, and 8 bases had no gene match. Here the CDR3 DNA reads TGTGCCAGCAGCTTAGGCAGGGGGCCCAGGGGTCAGCCCCAGCATTTT. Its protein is CASSLGRGPRGQPQHF.

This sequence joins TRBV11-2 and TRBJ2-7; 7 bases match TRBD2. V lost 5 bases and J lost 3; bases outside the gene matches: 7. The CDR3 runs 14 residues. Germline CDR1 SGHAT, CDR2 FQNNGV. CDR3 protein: CASSRLAFGYEQYF. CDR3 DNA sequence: TGTGCCAGCAGCCGACTAGCCTTCGGCTACGAGCAGTACTTC.

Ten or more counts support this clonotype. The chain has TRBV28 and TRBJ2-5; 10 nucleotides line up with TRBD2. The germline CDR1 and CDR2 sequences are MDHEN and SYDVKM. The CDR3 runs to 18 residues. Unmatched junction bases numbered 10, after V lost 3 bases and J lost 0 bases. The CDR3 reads CASSLVLAGAPYQETQYF. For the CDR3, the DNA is TGTGCCAGCAGTTTGGTGCTAGCGGGGGCTCCCTACCAAGAGACCCAGTACTTC.

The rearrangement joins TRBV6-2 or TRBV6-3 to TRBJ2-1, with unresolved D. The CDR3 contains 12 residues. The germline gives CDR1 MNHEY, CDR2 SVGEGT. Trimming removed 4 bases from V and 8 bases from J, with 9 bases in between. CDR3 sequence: CASSLRRYEQFF. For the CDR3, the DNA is TGTGCCAGCAGTTTGCGAAGATATGAGCAGTTCTTC.

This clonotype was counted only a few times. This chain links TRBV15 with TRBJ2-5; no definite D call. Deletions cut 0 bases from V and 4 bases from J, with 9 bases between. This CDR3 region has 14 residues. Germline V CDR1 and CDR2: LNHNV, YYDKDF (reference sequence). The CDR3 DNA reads TGTGCCACCAGCAGAGATGAAGGGCCAGAGACCCAGTACTTC. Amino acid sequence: CATSRDEGPETQYF. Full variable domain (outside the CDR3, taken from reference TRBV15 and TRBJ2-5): DAMVIQNPRYQVTQFGKPVTLSCSQTLNHNVMYWYQQKSSQAPKLLFHYYDKDFNNEADTPDNFQSRRPNTSFCFLDIRSPGLGDTAMYLCATSRDEGPETQYFGPGTRLLVL.

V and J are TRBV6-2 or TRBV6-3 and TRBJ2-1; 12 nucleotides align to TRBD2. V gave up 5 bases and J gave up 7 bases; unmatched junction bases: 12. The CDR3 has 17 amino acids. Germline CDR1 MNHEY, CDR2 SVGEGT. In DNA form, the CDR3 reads TGTGCCAGCAGTAAACCAGGACTAGCGGGATTCCGGAATGAGCAGTTCTTC. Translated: CASSKPGLAGFRNEQFF.

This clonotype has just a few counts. The CDR3 DNA reads TGTGCCATCAGTGTCGGCCCCGGGACGGTCTCTGGAAACACCATATATTTT. Translation: CAISVGPGTVSGNTIYF. V and J are TRBV10-3 and TRBJ1-3, with a possible D match to TRBD1 (5 bases). CDR1 is ENHRY and CDR2 is SYGVKD in the germline V gene. Trimming cost V 4 bases and J 0 bases, with 16 bases left between them. There are 17 residues in the CDR3.